Listed below are T cell receptor beta chains from one sample, sequenced in a study of blood T cell repertoires in COVID-19. Using immunoSEQ multiplex PCR, the repertoire was profiled, and TCRdb retains in-frame clones only, with some absent. The sample holds around 300,000 clones, 88% seen once. The sequencing sample was made of peripheral blood. These receptors all stem from a woman in her twenties or thirties with COVID-19, enrolled during active disease. Both conserved end residues are part of each CDR3. D genes are given only for firm matches. A clone size is listed for some rows: how often the clone was seen (once, few, many), or a class if it is expanded.

v_call: TRBV7-6; d_call: -; j_call: TRBJ1-5; clone_size: -; cdr3_aa: CASSLQGGGMSNQPQHF; cdr3_nt: TGTGCCAGCAGCTTACAGGGAGGTGGTATGAGCAATCAGCCCCAGCATTTT
v_call: TRBV6-6; d_call: -; j_call: TRBJ1-4; clone_size: -; cdr3_aa: CASRPDRPTTNEKLFF; cdr3_nt: TGTGCCAGCAGACCTGACAGGCCGACAACTAATGAAAAACTGTTTTTT
v_call: TRBV7-9; d_call: -; j_call: TRBJ2-3; clone_size: -; cdr3_aa: CASSLTDGLTDTQYF; cdr3_nt: TGTGCCAGCAGCTTAACAGACGGACTCACAGATACGCAGTATTTT
v_call: TRBV5-4; d_call: TRBD2; j_call: TRBJ2-1; clone_size: -; cdr3_aa: CASSLPAGGLNEQFF; cdr3_nt: TGTGCCAGCAGCTTACCCGCGGGGGGACTCAATGAGCAGTTCTTC
v_call: TRBV4-3; d_call: -; j_call: TRBJ2-3; clone_size: -; cdr3_aa: CASSQEAKGRGTDTQYF; cdr3_nt: TGCGCCAGCAGCCAAGAAGCGAAGGGGCGAGGCACAGATACGCAGTATTTT
v_call: TRBV2; d_call: TRBD1; j_call: TRBJ2-3; clone_size: -; cdr3_aa: CASSTADRDMATQYF; cdr3_nt: TGTGCCAGCAGTACCGCCGACAGGGATATGGCTACGCAGTATTTT
v_call: TRBV11-3; d_call: -; j_call: TRBJ2-7; clone_size: -; cdr3_aa: CASSLGGDGLYEQYF; cdr3_nt: TGTGCCAGCAGCTTAGGCGGGGACGGGCTGTACGAGCAGTACTTC
v_call: TRBV5-1; d_call: TRBD2; j_call: TRBJ2-1; clone_size: once; cdr3_aa: CASTLAGGENEQFF; cdr3_nt: TGCGCCAGCACCCTAGCGGGGGGGGAAAATGAGCAGTTCTTC
v_call: TRBV21-1; d_call: -; j_call: TRBJ2-3; clone_size: -; cdr3_aa: CASRPSLGLPSSSTDTQYF; cdr3_nt: TGTGCCAGCAGACCCTCCCTCGGGTTACCCTCATCTAGCACAGATACGCAGTATTTT
v_call: TRBV9; d_call: -; j_call: TRBJ1-5; clone_size: -; cdr3_aa: CASSLGGDNQPQHF; cdr3_nt: TGTGCCAGCAGTTTAGGGGGAGACAATCAGCCCCAGCATTTT
v_call: TRBV19; d_call: -; j_call: TRBJ1-4; clone_size: once; cdr3_aa: CASSIRRGEKLFF; cdr3_nt: TGTGCCAGTAGTATTCGCAGGGGCGAAAAACTGTTTTTT
v_call: TRBV27; d_call: -; j_call: TRBJ2-5; clone_size: -; cdr3_aa: CASSYTGGGTQETQYF; cdr3_nt: TGTGCCAGCAGTTATACCGGTGGGGGGACGCAAGAGACCCAGTACTTC
v_call: TRBV28; d_call: TRBD1; j_call: TRBJ2-3; clone_size: -; cdr3_aa: CASTTHRGLTDTQYF; cdr3_nt: TGTGCCAGCACCACCCACAGGGGTTTAACAGATACGCAGTATTTT
v_call: TRBV16; d_call: -; j_call: TRBJ2-7; clone_size: -; cdr3_aa: CASSQHPQYEQYF; cdr3_nt: TGTGCCAGCAGCCAACACCCTCAGTACGAGCAGTACTTC